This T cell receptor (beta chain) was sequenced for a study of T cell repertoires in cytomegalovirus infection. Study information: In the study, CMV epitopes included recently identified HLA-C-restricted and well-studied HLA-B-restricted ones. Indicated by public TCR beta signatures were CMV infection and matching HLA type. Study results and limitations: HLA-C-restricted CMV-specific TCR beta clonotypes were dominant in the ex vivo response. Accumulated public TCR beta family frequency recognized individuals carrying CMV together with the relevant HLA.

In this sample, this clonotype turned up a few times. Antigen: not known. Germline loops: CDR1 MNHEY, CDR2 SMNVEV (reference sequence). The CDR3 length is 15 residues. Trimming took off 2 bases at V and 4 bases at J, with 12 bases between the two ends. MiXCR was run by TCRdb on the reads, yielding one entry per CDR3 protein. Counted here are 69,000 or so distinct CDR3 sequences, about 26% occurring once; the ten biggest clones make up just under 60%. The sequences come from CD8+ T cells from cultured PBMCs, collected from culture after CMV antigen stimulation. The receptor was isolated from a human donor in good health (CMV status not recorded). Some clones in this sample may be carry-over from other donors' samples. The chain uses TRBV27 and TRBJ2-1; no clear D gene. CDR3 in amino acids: CASSLGSSGYNEQFF. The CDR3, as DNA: TGTGCCAGCAGTTTAGGGTCCTCGGGTTACAATGAGCAGTTCTTC.